The text below deals with one TCR beta chain. No antigen is known for it. The sample holds no much larger clone one base away, and base qualities are not on file. Libraries were constructed by the immunoSEQ multiplex PCR assay. As stored in TCRdb, this immuneACCESS dataset retains in-frame rearrangements with V and J assigned. A fraction of the clones does not appear; measured against another copy, unresolved V genes explain less than half of the discrepancy, and the remainder lacks a known reason. This sample has 15,000 or so clones in its table, and around 70% of those were observed once. Jointly, the top ten make up approximately 14% of the sample. This entry comes from a study of T cells after somatic rescue of genetic block (dated by TCRdb to the early 2020s). Study-level background: The study assessed how robust, over the long term, a T-cell system was when the system had developed through somatic rescue of a genetic block in T-cell development.

Trimming removed 3 bases from V and 3 bases from J; the gene matches leave 13 bases unexplained. From the cysteine through the phenylalanine, the CDR3 covers 17 amino acids. Only the CDR3 DNA is retained, 51 bases long and in frame from the first base. Sequences SGDLS (CDR1) and YYNGEE (CDR2) are obtained from the germline V gene. The material sequenced was peripheral blood mononuclear cells (PBMCs). The source is a boy aged 5-17 years. The chain is encoded by TRBV9 joined to TRBJ1-2, and 8 bases in between align with TRBD1. The nucleotides read TGTGCCAGCAGCGCCCCCCCGACAGGGGTAAGGGACTATGGCTACACCTTC. Translated, it gives CASSAPPTGVRDYGYTF.